The sequence of this TCR beta chain was determined in a study of T cell repertoires in cytomegalovirus infection. As for the study in general: Newly reported HLA-C-restricted and thoroughly characterized HLA-B-restricted CMV epitopes were employed. An indication of both CMV infection and matching HLA type came from public TCR beta signatures.

The CDR3 runs to 15 residues. The germline V gene has CDR1 DFQATT and CDR2 SNEGSKA (reference sequence). Deletions cut 4 bases from V and 2 bases from J, with 15 bases between. Study-level results: In two of eight donors, the top clonotype was HLA-C-restricted CMV-specific.

This clonotype came up once. Its antigen is currently unknown. TCRdb independently ran MiXCR on the reads; one entry per CDR3 protein. The data hold around 300,000 distinct CDR3 sequences, with more than 20% observed a single time. This specimen was cultured PBMCs, taken from culture after CMV antigen stimulation. This chain uses TRBV20-1 with TRBJ1-5; D possibly corresponds to TRBD1 (5 bases). The TCR was taken from a human donor in good health (CMV status not recorded). Some clones in this sample may be carry-over from other donors' samples. Here the CDR3 DNA reads TGCAGTGCTAAATGGGCAGGGACTGGCAATCAGCCCCAGCATTTT. This codes for CSAKWAGTGNQPQHF.